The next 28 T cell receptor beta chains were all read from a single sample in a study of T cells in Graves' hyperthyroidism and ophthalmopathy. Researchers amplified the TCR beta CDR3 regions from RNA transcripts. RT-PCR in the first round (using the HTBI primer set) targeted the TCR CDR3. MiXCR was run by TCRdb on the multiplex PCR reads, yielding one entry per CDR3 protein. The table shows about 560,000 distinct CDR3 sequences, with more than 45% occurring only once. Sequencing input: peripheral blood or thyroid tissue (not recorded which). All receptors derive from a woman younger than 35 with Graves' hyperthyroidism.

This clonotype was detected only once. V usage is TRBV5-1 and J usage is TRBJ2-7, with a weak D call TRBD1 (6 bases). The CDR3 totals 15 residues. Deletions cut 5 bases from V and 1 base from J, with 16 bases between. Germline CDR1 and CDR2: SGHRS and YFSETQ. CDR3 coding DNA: TGCGCCAGCAGGCCCAGGGGCAGCGGATCCTACGAGCAGTACTTC. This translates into CASRPRGSGSYEQYF. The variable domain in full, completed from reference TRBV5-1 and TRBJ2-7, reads KAGVTQTPRYLIKTRGQQVTLSCSPISGHRSVSWYQQTPGQGLQFLFEYFSETQRNKGNFPGRFSGRQFSNSRSEMNVSTLELGDSALYLCASRPRGSGSYEQYFGPGTRLTVT.

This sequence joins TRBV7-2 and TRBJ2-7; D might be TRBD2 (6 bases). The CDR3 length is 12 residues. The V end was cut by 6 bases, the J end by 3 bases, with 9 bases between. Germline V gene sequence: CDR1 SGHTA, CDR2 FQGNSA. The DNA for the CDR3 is TGTGCCAGCAGGGTCGGGAGCTACGAGCAGTACTTC. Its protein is CASRVGSYEQYF.

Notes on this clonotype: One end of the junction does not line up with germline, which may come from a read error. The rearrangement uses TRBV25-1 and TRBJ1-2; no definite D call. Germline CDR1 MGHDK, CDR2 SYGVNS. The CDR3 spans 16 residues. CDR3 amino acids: CVSSSDGKPLDYGYTF. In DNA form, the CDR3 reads TGTGTCAGCAGCTCGGACGGAAAACCCCTCGACTATGGCTACACCTTC.

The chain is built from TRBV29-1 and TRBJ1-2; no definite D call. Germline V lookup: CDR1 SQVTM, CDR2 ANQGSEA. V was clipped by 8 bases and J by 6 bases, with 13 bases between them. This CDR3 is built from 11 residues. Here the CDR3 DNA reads TGCAGCATAGCCGACCCTCATGGCTACACCTTC. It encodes CSIADPHGYTF.

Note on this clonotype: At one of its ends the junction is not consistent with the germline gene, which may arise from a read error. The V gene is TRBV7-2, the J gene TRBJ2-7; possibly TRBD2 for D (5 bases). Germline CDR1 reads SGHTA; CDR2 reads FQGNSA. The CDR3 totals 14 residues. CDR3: CASSLERSSCEQYF. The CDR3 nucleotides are TGTGCCAGCAGCTTGGAGCGGTCATCCTGCGAGCAGTACTTC.

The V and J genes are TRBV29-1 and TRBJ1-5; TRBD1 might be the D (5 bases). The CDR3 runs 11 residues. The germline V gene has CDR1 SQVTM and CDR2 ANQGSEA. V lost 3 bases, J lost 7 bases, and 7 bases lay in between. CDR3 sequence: CSVDRGQPQHF. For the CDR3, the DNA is TGCAGCGTTGATCGGGGGCAGCCCCAGCATTTT.

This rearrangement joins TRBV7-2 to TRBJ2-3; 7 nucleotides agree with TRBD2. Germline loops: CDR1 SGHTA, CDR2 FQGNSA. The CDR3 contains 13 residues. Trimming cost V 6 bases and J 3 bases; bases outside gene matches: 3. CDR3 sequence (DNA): TGTGCCAGCAGTGAAGCGGGGACAGATACGCAGTATTTT. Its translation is CASSEAGTDTQYF. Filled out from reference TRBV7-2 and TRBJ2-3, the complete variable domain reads GAGVSQSPSNKVTEKGKDVELRCDPISGHTALYWYRQSLGQGLEFLIYFQGNSAPDKSGLPSDRFSAERTGGSVSTLTIQRTQQEDSAVYLCASSEAGTDTQYFGPGTRLTVL.

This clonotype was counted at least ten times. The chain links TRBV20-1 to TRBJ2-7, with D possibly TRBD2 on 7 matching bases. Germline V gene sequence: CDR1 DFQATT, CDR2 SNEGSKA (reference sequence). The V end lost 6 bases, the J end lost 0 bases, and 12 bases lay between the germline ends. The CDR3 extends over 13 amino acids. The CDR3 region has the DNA TGCAGTGCCTCAGGGGAGGGCTCCTACGAGCAGTACTTC. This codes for CSASGEGSYEQYF.

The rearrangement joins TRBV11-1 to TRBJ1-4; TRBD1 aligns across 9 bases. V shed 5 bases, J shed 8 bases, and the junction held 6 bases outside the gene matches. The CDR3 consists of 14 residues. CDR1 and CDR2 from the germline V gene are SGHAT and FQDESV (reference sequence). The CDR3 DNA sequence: TGTGCCAGCAGCCCGACAGGGGGAGAAGAAAAACTGTTTTTT. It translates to CASSPTGGEEKLFF.

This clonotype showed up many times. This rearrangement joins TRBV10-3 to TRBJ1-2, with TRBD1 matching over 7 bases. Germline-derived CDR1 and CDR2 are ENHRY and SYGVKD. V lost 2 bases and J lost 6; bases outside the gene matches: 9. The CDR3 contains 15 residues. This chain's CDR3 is CAISEHRGLGHGYTF. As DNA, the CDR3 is TGTGCCATCAGTGAGCACAGGGGCCTAGGGCATGGCTACACCTTC.

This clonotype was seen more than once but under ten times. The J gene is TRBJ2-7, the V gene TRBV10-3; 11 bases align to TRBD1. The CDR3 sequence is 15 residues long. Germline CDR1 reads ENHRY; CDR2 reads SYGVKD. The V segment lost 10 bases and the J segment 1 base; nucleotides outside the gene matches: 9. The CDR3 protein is CASRDGQGASYEQYF. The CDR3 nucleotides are TGTGCCAGCAGAGACGGACAGGGGGCGTCCTACGAGCAGTACTTC.

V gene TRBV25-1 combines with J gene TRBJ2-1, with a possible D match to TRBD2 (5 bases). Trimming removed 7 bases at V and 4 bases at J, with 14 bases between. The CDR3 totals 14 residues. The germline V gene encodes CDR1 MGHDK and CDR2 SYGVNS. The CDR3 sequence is CASTVSGKYNEQFF. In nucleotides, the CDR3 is TGTGCCAGCACTGTGTCGGGGAAATACAATGAGCAGTTCTTC.

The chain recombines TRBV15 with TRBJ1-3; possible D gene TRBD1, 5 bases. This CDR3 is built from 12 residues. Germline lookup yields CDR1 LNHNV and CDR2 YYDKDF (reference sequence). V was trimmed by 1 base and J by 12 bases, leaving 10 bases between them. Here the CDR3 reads CATSRVSDSIYF. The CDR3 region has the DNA TGTGCCACCAGCAGAGTTAGTGACAGCATATATTTT.

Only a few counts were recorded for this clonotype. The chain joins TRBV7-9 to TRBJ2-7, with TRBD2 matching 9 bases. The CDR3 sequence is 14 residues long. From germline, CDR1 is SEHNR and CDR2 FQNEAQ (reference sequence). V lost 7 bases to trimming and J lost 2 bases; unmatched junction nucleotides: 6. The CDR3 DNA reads TGTGCCAGCATGGGCGGGAGGGCCGCCTACGAGCAGTACTTC. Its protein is CASMGGRAAYEQYF.

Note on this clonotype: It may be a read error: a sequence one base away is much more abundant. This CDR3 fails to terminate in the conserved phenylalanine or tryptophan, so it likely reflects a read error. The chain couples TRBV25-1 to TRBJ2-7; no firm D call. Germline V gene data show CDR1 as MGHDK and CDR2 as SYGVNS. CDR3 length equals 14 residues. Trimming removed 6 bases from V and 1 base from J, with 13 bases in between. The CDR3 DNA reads TGTGCCAGCAGCTTAGAGAGGCAATCCTACGAGCAGTACCTC. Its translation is CASSLERQSYEQYL.

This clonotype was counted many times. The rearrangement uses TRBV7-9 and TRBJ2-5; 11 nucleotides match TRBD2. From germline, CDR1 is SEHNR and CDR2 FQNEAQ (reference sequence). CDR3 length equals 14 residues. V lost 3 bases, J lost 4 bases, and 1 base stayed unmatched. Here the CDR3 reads CASSFGTSGETQYF. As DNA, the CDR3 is TGTGCCAGCAGCTTTGGGACTAGCGGAGAGACCCAGTACTTC.

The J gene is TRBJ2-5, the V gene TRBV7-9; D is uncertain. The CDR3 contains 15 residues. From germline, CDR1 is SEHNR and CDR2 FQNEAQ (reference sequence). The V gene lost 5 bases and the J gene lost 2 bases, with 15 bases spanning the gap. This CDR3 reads CASSHRMQLQETQYF. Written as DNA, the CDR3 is TGTGCCAGCAGCCATCGAATGCAGTTACAAGAGACCCAGTACTTC.

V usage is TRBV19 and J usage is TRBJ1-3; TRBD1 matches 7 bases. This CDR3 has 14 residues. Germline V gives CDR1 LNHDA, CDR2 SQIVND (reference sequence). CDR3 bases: TGTGCTAGAGATCGGACAGGCACTGGAAACACCATATATTTT. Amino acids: CARDRTGTGNTIYF.

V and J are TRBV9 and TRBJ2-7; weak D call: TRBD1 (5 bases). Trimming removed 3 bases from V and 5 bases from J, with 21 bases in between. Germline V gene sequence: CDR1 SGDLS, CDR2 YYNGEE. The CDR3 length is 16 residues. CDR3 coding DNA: TGTGCCAGCAGCGGATACGAGACAGCCGCGCCCGACGAGCAGTACTTC. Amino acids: CASSGYETAAPDEQYF.

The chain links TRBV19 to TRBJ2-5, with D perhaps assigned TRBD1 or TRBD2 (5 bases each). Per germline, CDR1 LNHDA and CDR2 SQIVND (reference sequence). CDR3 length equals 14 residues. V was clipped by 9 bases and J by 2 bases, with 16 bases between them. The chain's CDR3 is CASSGRDGQETQYF. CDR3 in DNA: TGTGCCAGCAGCGGCCGGGACGGTCAAGAGACCCAGTACTTC.

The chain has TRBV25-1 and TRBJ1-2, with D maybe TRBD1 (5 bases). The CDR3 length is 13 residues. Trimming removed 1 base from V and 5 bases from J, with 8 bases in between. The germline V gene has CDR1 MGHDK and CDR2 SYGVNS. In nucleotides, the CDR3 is TGTGCCAGCAGTGAATTGGGGGGTTATGGCTACACCTTC. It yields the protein CASSELGGYGYTF.

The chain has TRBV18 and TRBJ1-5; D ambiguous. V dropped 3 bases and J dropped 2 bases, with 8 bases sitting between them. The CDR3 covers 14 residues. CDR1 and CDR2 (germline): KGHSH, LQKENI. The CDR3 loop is CASSPGWGNQPQHF. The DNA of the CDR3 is TGTGCCAGCTCACCTGGCTGGGGCAATCAGCCCCAGCATTTT.

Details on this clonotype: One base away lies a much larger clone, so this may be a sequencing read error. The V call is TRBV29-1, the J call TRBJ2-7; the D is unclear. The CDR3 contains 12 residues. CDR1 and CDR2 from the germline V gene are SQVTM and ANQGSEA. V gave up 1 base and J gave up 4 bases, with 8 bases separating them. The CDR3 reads CSVEARPYEQYF. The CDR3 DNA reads TGCAGCGTTGAAGCGCGGCCGTACGAGCAGTACTTC.

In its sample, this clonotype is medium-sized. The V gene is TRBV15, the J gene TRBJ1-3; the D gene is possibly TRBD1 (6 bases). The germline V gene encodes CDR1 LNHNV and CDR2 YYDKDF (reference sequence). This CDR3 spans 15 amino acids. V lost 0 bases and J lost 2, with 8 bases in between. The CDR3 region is CATSRDPGAGNTIYF. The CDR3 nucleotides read TGTGCCACCAGCAGAGATCCAGGGGCTGGAAACACCATATATTTT. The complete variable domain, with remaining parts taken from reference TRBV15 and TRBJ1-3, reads DAMVIQNPRYQVTQFGKPVTLSCSQTLNHNVMYWYQQKSSQAPKLLFHYYDKDFNNEADTPDNFQSRRPNTSFCFLDIRSPGLGDTAMYLCATSRDPGAGNTIYFGEGSWLTVV.

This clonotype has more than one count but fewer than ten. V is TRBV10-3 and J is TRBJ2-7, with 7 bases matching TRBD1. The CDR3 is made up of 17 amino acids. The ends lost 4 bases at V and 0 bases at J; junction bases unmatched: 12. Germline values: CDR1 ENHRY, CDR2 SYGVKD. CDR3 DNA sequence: TGTGCCATCAGTGCGGGCTTGGGACAGAGAGACTCCTACGAGCAGTACTTC. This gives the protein CAISAGLGQRDSYEQYF.

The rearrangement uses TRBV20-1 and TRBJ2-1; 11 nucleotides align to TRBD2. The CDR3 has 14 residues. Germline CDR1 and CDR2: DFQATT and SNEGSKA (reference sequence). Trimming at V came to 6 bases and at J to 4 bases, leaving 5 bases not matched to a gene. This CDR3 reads CSARGLAAYNEQFF. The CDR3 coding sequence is TGCAGTGCGAGGGGACTAGCGGCTTACAATGAGCAGTTCTTC.

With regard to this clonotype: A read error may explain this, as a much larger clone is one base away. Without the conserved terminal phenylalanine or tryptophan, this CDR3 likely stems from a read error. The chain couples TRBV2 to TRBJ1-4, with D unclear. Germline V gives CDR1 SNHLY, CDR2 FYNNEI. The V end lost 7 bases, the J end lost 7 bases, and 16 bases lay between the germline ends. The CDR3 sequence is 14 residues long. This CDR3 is CASKLDKAVEKLFS. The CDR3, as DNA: TGTGCCAGCAAACTCGACAAGGCGGTTGAAAAACTGTTTTCT.

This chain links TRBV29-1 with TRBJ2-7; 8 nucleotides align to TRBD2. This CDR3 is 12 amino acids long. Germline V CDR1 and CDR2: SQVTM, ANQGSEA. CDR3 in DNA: TGCAGTTATGAGCCGGGGGGGTACGAGCAGTACTTC. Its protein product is CSYEPGGYEQYF.